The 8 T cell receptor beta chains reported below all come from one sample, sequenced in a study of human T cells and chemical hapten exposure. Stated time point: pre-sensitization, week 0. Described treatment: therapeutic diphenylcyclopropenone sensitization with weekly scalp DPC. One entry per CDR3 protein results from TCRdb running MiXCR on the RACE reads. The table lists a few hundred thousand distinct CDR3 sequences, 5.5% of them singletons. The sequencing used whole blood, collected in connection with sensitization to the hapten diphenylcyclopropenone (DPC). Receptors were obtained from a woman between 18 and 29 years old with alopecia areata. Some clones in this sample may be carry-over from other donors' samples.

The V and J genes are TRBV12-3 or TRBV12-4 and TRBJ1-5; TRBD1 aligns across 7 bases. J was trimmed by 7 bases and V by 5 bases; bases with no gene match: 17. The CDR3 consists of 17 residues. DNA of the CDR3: TGTGCCAGCAGTCCCCACCTCACAGGGGTTGCCGGCCAGCCCCAGCATTTT. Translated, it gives CASSPHLTGVAGQPQHF.

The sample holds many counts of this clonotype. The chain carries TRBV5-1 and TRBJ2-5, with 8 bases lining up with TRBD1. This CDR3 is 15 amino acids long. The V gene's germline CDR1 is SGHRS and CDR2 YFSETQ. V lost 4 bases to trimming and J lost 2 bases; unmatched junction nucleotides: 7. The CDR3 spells CASSPDRVGQETQYF. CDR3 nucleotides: TGCGCCAGCAGCCCGGACAGGGTGGGACAAGAGACCCAGTACTTC.

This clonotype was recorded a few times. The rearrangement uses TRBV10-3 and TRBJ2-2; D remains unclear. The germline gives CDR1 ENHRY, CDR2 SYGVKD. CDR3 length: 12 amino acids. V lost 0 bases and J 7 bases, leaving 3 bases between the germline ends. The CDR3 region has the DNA TGTGCCATCAGTGAGTCGAGCGGGGAGCTGTTTTTT. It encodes CAISESSGELFF.

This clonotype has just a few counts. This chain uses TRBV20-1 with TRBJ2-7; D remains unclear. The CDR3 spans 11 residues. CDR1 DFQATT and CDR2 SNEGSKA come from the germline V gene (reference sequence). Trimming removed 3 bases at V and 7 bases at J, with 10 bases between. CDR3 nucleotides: TGCAGTGCTAGTCGATTGGGGGAGCAGTACTTC. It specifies CSASRLGEQYF.

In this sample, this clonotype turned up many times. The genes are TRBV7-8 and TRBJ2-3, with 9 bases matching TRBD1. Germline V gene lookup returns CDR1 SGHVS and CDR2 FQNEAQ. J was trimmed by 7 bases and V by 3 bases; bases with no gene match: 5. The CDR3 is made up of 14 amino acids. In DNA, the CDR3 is TGTGCCAGCAGCTTCGGACAGGGGTTATATACGCAGTATTTT. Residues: CASSFGQGLYTQYF.

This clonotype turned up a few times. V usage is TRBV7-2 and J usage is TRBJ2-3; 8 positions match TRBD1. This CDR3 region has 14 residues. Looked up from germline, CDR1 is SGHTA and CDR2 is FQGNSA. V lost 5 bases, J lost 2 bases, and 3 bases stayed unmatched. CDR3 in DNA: TGTGCCAGCAGCCTGGACAGGGACACAGATACGCAGTATTTT. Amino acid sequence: CASSLDRDTDTQYF.

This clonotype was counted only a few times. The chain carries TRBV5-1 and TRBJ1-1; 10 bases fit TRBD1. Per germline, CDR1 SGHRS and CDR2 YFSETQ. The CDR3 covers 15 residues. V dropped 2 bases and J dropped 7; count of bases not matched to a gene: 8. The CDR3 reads CASSLRAGTGDEAFF. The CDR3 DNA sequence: TGCGCCAGCAGCTTACGTGCCGGGACAGGGGATGAAGCTTTCTTT.

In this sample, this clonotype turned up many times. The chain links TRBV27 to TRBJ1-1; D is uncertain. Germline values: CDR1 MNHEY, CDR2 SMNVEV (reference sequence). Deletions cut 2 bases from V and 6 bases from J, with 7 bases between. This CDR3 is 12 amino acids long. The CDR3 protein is CASSLMGSEAFF. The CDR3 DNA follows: TGTGCCAGCAGTTTAATGGGTTCTGAAGCTTTCTTT.